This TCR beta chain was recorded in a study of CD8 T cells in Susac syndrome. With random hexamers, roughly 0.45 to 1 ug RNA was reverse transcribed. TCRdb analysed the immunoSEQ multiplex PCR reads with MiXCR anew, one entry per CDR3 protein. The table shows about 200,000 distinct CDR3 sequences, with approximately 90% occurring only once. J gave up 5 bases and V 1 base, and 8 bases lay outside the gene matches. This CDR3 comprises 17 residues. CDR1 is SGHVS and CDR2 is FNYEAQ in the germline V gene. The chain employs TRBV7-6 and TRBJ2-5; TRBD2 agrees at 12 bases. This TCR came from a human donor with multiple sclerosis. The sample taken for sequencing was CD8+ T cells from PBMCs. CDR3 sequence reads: CASSLGLAGGPEETQYF. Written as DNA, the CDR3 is TGTGCCAGCAGCTTAGGTCTAGCGGGAGGGCCTGAGGAGACCCAGTACTTC.